Listed here are 14 T cell receptor beta chains from one sample, sequenced in a study of blood T cell repertoires in COVID-19. Profiled with immunoSEQ multiplex PCR; TCRdb holds only in-frame clones, not every one. The table has around 170,000 clones, less than 90% seen once. Material: PBMCs or T cells enriched from blood (not recorded which). The receptors derive from a woman between 45 and 60 years old who had recovered from COVID-19.

The chain uses TRBV6-5 and TRBJ1-2; 8 positions agree with TRBD1. This CDR3 comprises 14 residues. J gave up 8 bases and V 0 bases, and 5 bases lay outside the gene matches. Germline V CDR1 and CDR2: MNHEY, SVGAGI. The CDR3 sequence is CASSYSGRGHGYTF. CDR3 nucleotide sequence: TGTGCCAGCAGTTACTCCGGCAGGGGGCACGGCTACACCTTC.

This chain connects TRBV19 to TRBJ1-5, with 7 bases fitting TRBD1. V lost 4 bases to trimming and J lost 2 bases; unmatched junction nucleotides: 5. Germline values: CDR1 LNHDA, CDR2 SQIVND (reference sequence). The CDR3 totals 15 residues. The CDR3 DNA is TGTGCCAGTAGTACCTATACAGGGGGCAATCAGCCCCAGCATTTT. Protein sequence: CASSTYTGGNQPQHF.

The rearrangement links TRBV13 to TRBJ1-4, with D possibly TRBD1 on 5 matching bases. This CDR3 spans 16 amino acids. Trimming pared 0 bases from V and 0 bases from J, leaving 8 bases between. The germline CDR1 and CDR2 sequences are PRHDT and FYEKMQ (reference sequence). CDR3 residues: CASSLGGLATNEKLFF. The CDR3 bases are TGTGCCAGCAGCTTAGGGGGACTAGCAACTAATGAAAAACTGTTTTTT.

The chain combines TRBV10-1 with TRBJ1-4; 9 bases agree with TRBD1. This CDR3 region has 17 residues. V lost 2 bases, J lost 8 bases, and 12 bases stayed unmatched. Looked up from germline, CDR1 is WNHNN and CDR2 is SYGVQD (reference sequence). The CDR3 reads CASSEPFTGGYGEKLFF. CDR3 coding DNA: TGCGCCAGCAGTGAGCCTTTCACAGGGGGCTATGGAGAAAAACTGTTTTTT.

The chain links TRBV27 to TRBJ2-7, with a tentative D call TRBD1 (5 bases). Germline loops: CDR1 MNHEY, CDR2 SMNVEV (reference sequence). Trimming took off 3 bases at V and 0 bases at J, with 15 bases between the two ends. The CDR3 loop spans 16 amino acids. CDR3 protein: CASSLVPPRDSYEQYF. In nucleotides, the CDR3 is TGTGCCAGCAGTTTGGTCCCGCCCAGGGACTCCTACGAGCAGTACTTC.

This chain joins TRBV5-1 and TRBJ2-7, with 10 nucleotides matching TRBD1. The J segment lost 4 bases and the V segment lost 2 bases, leaving 3 bases of the junction unmatched. Germline CDR1 reads SGHRS; CDR2 reads YFSETQ. The CDR3 is 14 amino acids. CDR3 amino acids: CASSLWGQGYEQYF. The CDR3, as DNA: TGCGCCAGCAGCTTATGGGGACAGGGGTACGAGCAGTACTTC. Together with reference TRBV5-1 and TRBJ2-7, the CDR3 gives the full variable domain: KAGVTQTPRYLIKTRGQQVTLSCSPISGHRSVSWYQQTPGQGLQFLFEYFSETQRNKGNFPGRFSGRQFSNSRSEMNVSTLELGDSALYLCASSLWGQGYEQYFGPGTRLTVT.

This rearrangement joins TRBV7-2 to TRBJ2-1; maybe TRBD2 (6 bases). The germline V gene has CDR1 SGHTA and CDR2 FQGNSA. The germline V and J ends were trimmed by 4 bases and 5 bases, with 21 bases remaining between them. The CDR3 consists of 17 residues. The CDR3 region has the DNA TGTGCCAGCAGCTCGCCCCGGGGGTTCGGGACGAACAATGAGCAGTTCTTC. Amino acids: CASSSPRGFGTNNEQFF. Complete variable domain (other parts from reference TRBV7-2 and TRBJ2-1): GAGVSQSPSNKVTEKGKDVELRCDPISGHTALYWYRQSLGQGLEFLIYFQGNSAPDKSGLPSDRFSAERTGGSVSTLTIQRTQQEDSAVYLCASSSPRGFGTNNEQFFGPGTRLTVL.

The chain has TRBV5-1 and TRBJ2-5; D perhaps matches TRBD2 (6 bases). CDR3 size: 15 residues. The V and J ends lost 0 bases and 5 bases respectively, with 14 bases between them. From germline, CDR1 is SGHRS and CDR2 YFSETQ. Here the CDR3 DNA reads TGCGCCAGCAGCTTGGAGGGGAGGTCGTGGGAGACCCAGTACTTC. The encoded protein is CASSLEGRSWETQYF.

The chain has TRBV12-1 and TRBJ1-2. TRBV12-1 is marked as a pseudogene. The CDR3 runs 16 residues. CDR3 coding DNA: TGTGCCAGCAGCTCACCCCGGCGGGACGGGGACTATGGCTACACCTTC. It translates to CASSSPRRDGDYGYTF.

The chain is built from TRBV13 and TRBJ2-5; TRBD1 matches 7 bases. V dropped 3 bases and J dropped 5; count of bases not matched to a gene: 12. Looked up from germline, CDR1 is PRHDT and CDR2 is FYEKMQ (reference sequence). This CDR3 contains 16 residues. The CDR3 coding sequence is TGTGCCAGCAGCTTTGGAACAGGGGTACGGGGCGAGACCCAGTACTTC. Translation: CASSFGTGVRGETQYF.

This chain links TRBV30 with TRBJ2-1, with TRBD2 identical over 7 bases. Germline V gene lookup returns CDR1 GTSNPN and CDR2 SVGIG (reference sequence). V shed 2 bases, J shed 8 bases, and the junction held 12 bases outside the gene matches. The CDR3 totals 15 residues. CDR3 amino acids: CAWSKGSGIPHEQFF. DNA for the CDR3: TGTGCCTGGAGTAAGGGGAGCGGGATCCCCCATGAGCAGTTCTTC.

V and J are TRBV19 and TRBJ1-2; D is possibly TRBD1 (6 bases). Germline V gene data show CDR1 as LNHDA and CDR2 as SQIVND (reference sequence). The CDR3 spans 13 residues. The V gene lost 9 bases and the J gene lost 3 bases, with 14 bases spanning the gap. CDR3 nucleotide sequence: TGTGCCAGCTACGACAGGACCCACTATGGCTACACCTTC. As protein: CASYDRTHYGYTF. The full variable domain, completed using reference TRBV19 and TRBJ1-2, is DGGITQSPKYLFRKEGQNVTLSCEQNLNHDAMYWYRQDPGQGLRLIYYSQIVNDFQKGDIAEGYSVSREKKESFPLTVTSAQKNPTAFYLCASYDRTHYGYTFGSGTRLTVV.

The chain employs TRBV19 and TRBJ2-3, with TRBD1 matching 9 bases. Unmatched junction bases numbered 3, after V lost 7 bases and J lost 1 base. The CDR3 totals 14 residues. In germline, CDR1 is LNHDA, CDR2 SQIVND (reference sequence). CDR3 residues: CASTRTGGTDTQYF. The CDR3 DNA follows: TGTGCCAGTACGCGGACAGGGGGCACAGATACGCAGTATTTT.

This clone has only a few counts. The chain employs TRBV5-1 and TRBJ2-1; TRBD2 aligns across 7 bases. The germline V gene encodes CDR1 SGHRS and CDR2 YFSETQ. This CDR3 region has 15 residues. The trim removed 0 bases at V and 6 bases at J, leaving 6 bases unmatched. The CDR3 DNA is TGCGCCAGCAGCTTGGGACTAGCAGTGGCCAATGAGCAGTTCTTC. It codes for CASSLGLAVANEQFF. Drawing the rest from reference TRBV5-1 and TRBJ2-1, the complete variable domain is KAGVTQTPRYLIKTRGQQVTLSCSPISGHRSVSWYQQTPGQGLQFLFEYFSETQRNKGNFPGRFSGRQFSNSRSEMNVSTLELGDSALYLCASSLGLAVANEQFFGPGTRLTVL.